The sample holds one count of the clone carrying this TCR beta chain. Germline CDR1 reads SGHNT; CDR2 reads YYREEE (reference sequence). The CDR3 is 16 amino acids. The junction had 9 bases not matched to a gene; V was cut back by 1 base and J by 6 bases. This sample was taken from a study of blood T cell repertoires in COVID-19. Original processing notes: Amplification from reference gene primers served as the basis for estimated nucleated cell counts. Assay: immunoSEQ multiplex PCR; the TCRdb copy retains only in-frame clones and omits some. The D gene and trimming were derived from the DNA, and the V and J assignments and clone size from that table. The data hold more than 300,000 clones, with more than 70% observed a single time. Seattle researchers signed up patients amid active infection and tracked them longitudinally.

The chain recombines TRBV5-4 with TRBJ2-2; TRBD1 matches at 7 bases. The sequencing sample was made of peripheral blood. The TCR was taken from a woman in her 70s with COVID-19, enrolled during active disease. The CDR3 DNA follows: TGTGCCAGCAGCTTGTACCACAGGGGAGCATCCGGGGAGCTGTTTTTT. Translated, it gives CASSLYHRGASGELFF.